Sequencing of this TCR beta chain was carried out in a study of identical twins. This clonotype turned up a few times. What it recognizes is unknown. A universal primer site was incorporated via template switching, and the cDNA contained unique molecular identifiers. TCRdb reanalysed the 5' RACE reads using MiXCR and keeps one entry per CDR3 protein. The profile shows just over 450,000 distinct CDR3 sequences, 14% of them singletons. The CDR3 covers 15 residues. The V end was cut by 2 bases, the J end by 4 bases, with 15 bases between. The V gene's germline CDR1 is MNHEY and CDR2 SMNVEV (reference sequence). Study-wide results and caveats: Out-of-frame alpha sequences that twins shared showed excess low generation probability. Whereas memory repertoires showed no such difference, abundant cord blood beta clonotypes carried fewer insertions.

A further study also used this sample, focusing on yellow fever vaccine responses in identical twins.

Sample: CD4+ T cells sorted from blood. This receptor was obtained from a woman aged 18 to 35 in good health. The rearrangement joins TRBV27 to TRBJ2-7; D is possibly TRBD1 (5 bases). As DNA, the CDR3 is TGTGCCAGCAGTTTAGTCCAGGGCAGAGCGTACGAGCAGTACTTC. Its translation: CASSLVQGRAYEQYF.